The rows below give T cell receptor beta chains drawn from one sample of a study of molecular identifiers for immune sequencing clone quantification. One entry per CDR3 protein, called by TCRdb with MiXCR from the PCR reads. The profile covers about half a million distinct CDR3 sequences, with about a fifth appearing a single time and around 0.84% taken by the ten largest. What was sequenced was naive CD8+ T cells from blood, with Jurkat cell RNA spiked in. Receptors were obtained from a human donor in good health. Some libraries in this study had Jurkat cell RNA spiked in. The CDR3 runs from the conserved cysteine through the conserved F or W. Each record gives: CDR3 DNA, CDR3 protein, V gene, J gene, D gene, clone size, CDR3 length. The D gene is left open where the match is weak. Where a row states a size, it is once, few, many or the class of an expanded clone; other rows omit it.

CDR3 DNA: TGTGCCAGCAGTTCCTTGGGGGGCGGGGCCGGGGAGCTGTTTTTT; CDR3 protein: CASSSLGGGAGELFF; V gene: TRBV12-3/TRBV12-4; J gene: TRBJ2-2; D gene: -; clone size: few; CDR3 length: 15
CDR3 DNA: TGTGCCAGCAGTTATACGGGCGGGACGGACTATGGCTACACCTTC; CDR3 protein: CASSYTGGTDYGYTF; V gene: TRBV6-5; J gene: TRBJ1-2; D gene: -; clone size: -; CDR3 length: 15
CDR3 DNA: TGTGCCAGCAGCCCCACCGCGGGAAACACCATATATTTT; CDR3 protein: CASSPTAGNTIYF; V gene: TRBV14; J gene: TRBJ1-3; D gene: -; clone size: many; CDR3 length: 13
CDR3 DNA: TGTGCCAGCGGGGGGGTGGTCGGGAGGGCCCCAGATACGCAGTATTTT; CDR3 protein: CASGGVVGRAPDTQYF; V gene: TRBV28; J gene: TRBJ2-3; D gene: TRBD2; clone size: few; CDR3 length: 16
CDR3 DNA: TGTGCCAGCAGCCAAGTTTATGGGGGAGGCGCTCCTGGAAACACCATATATTTT; CDR3 protein: CASSQVYGGGAPGNTIYF; V gene: TRBV3-1; J gene: TRBJ1-3; D gene: -; clone size: few; CDR3 length: 18
CDR3 DNA: TGTGCCAGCAGATACGGGGGGGCCGGGGAGCTGTTTTTT; CDR3 protein: CASRYGGAGELFF; V gene: TRBV6-5; J gene: TRBJ2-2; D gene: TRBD2; clone size: -; CDR3 length: 13
CDR3 DNA: TGTGCCAGCAGCGTAGGGGCTGGAAGTATTAACACCGGGGAGCTGTTTTTT; CDR3 protein: CASSVGAGSINTGELFF; V gene: TRBV9; J gene: TRBJ2-2; D gene: -; clone size: -; CDR3 length: 17
CDR3 DNA: TGCAGTGCTCTGACCCCCACAGCGTACTCCTACAATGAGCAGTTCTTC; CDR3 protein: CSALTPTAYSYNEQFF; V gene: TRBV20-1; J gene: TRBJ2-1; D gene: -; clone size: few; CDR3 length: 16
CDR3 DNA: TGTGCCAGCAGTGAGGTCCATATGAACACTGAAGCTTTCTTT; CDR3 protein: CASSEVHMNTEAFF; V gene: TRBV6-1; J gene: TRBJ1-1; D gene: -; clone size: many; CDR3 length: 14
CDR3 DNA: TGCAGCGTTGAAGTCAGGGAAAGCACAGATACGCAGTATTTT; CDR3 protein: CSVEVRESTDTQYF; V gene: TRBV29-1; J gene: TRBJ2-3; D gene: -; clone size: many; CDR3 length: 14
CDR3 DNA: TGTGCCAGCAGCCAGAAAGAGCGGGGACCCGGGGAGCTGTTTTTT; CDR3 protein: CASSQKERGPGELFF; V gene: TRBV3-1; J gene: TRBJ2-2; D gene: TRBD2; clone size: few; CDR3 length: 15
CDR3 DNA: TGTGCCAGCAGCTTAGAGCGGGGGGGCCTCCTTCGCGAGACCCAGTACTTC; CDR3 protein: CASSLERGGLLRETQYF; V gene: TRBV7-6; J gene: TRBJ2-5; D gene: TRBD2; clone size: -; CDR3 length: 17
CDR3 DNA: TGTGCCTGGAGTGTGGGAGGGGGCGGCACTGAAGCTTTCTTT; CDR3 protein: CAWSVGGGGTEAFF; V gene: TRBV30; J gene: TRBJ1-1; D gene: TRBD1; clone size: -; CDR3 length: 14
CDR3 DNA: TGTGCCAGCAGCCCGCTAGGGGGGACCGACGAGACCCAGTACTTC; CDR3 protein: CASSPLGGTDETQYF; V gene: TRBV3-1; J gene: TRBJ2-5; D gene: -; clone size: few; CDR3 length: 15
CDR3 DNA: TGCAGTGCCCACCCCCAGGGGGCGCGTTCCTATAATTCACCCCTCCACTTT; CDR3 protein: CSAHPQGARSYNSPLHF; V gene: TRBV20-1; J gene: TRBJ1-6; D gene: TRBD1; clone size: few; CDR3 length: 17
CDR3 DNA: TGTACCAGCAGCCACGGACAGGGGGGCGCTTTGCAGACACGAACTTTAACCGGGGAGCTGTTTTTT; CDR3 protein: CTSSHGQGGALQTRTLTGELFF; V gene: TRBV7-3; J gene: TRBJ2-2; D gene: TRBD1; clone size: few; CDR3 length: 22
CDR3 DNA: TGTGCCAGCAGCACCCCCACCGGGGCGACCCAGTACTTC; CDR3 protein: CASSTPTGATQYF; V gene: TRBV7-9; J gene: TRBJ2-5; D gene: -; clone size: -; CDR3 length: 13
CDR3 DNA: TGTGCCTGGGCCGGGACAGGGAGTCAGCCCCAGCATTTT; CDR3 protein: CAWAGTGSQPQHF; V gene: TRBV30; J gene: TRBJ1-5; D gene: TRBD1; clone size: -; CDR3 length: 13
CDR3 DNA: TGTGCCAGCAGCCCCACCTCTACGTCGTGGGACAGGAGCTCCTACGAGCAGTACTTC; CDR3 protein: CASSPTSTSWDRSSYEQYF; V gene: TRBV7-8; J gene: TRBJ2-7; D gene: TRBD1; clone size: few; CDR3 length: 19
CDR3 DNA: TGTGCCAGTGGACTAGCGTTATCCTACGAGCAGTACTTC; CDR3 protein: CASGLALSYEQYF; V gene: TRBV19; J gene: TRBJ2-7; D gene: TRBD2; clone size: -; CDR3 length: 13
CDR3 DNA: TGTGCCAGCAGCCCATTCAGCCAAGAGACCCAGTACTTC; CDR3 protein: CASSPFSQETQYF; V gene: TRBV14; J gene: TRBJ2-5; D gene: -; clone size: many; CDR3 length: 13
CDR3 DNA: TGTGCCAGCAGCCTTACCAGGGTGGTTGGGACTGAAGCTTTCTTT; CDR3 protein: CASSLTRVVGTEAFF; V gene: TRBV13; J gene: TRBJ1-1; D gene: -; clone size: -; CDR3 length: 15
CDR3 DNA: TGCAGTGCCCGAGAGGGTGGCAATGAGCAGTTCTTC; CDR3 protein: CSAREGGNEQFF; V gene: TRBV20-1; J gene: TRBJ2-1; D gene: -; clone size: few; CDR3 length: 12
CDR3 DNA: TGTGCCAGCAGCCAAGATTTGTCCGGGAGGAGAAACAATGAGCAGTTCTTC; CDR3 protein: CASSQDLSGRRNNEQFF; V gene: TRBV4-2; J gene: TRBJ2-1; D gene: TRBD2; clone size: few; CDR3 length: 17
CDR3 DNA: TGTGCCAGCAGTGACAGCCTGGGGGCCAACGTCCTGACTTTC; CDR3 protein: CASSDSLGANVLTF; V gene: TRBV28; J gene: TRBJ2-6; D gene: -; clone size: many; CDR3 length: 14
CDR3 DNA: TGCGCCAGCACCCAAGGGGCGGGGGGGCACTACGAGCAGTACTTC; CDR3 protein: CASTQGAGGHYEQYF; V gene: TRBV10-2; J gene: TRBJ2-7; D gene: TRBD2; clone size: many; CDR3 length: 15
CDR3 DNA: TGTGCCAGCAGCTTGGCCGGAGGGGGGAACCCCAACTACGAGCAGTACTTC; CDR3 protein: CASSLAGGGNPNYEQYF; V gene: TRBV5-3; J gene: TRBJ2-7; D gene: -; clone size: -; CDR3 length: 17
CDR3 DNA: TGTGCCAGCAGCCAAGAGGATAGGGGACCCGGGACTCGTGCGCAGTATTTT; CDR3 protein: CASSQEDRGPGTRAQYF; V gene: TRBV4-2; J gene: TRBJ2-3; D gene: -; clone size: -; CDR3 length: 17
CDR3 DNA: TGCGCCAGCAGCACGTCGGCTGCCTACGAGCAGTACTTC; CDR3 protein: CASSTSAAYEQYF; V gene: TRBV5-1; J gene: TRBJ2-7; D gene: -; clone size: many; CDR3 length: 13
CDR3 DNA: TGTGCCAGCAGCCAAGATCCGAGCTTTGGGGATCCCTACGAGCAGTACTTC; CDR3 protein: CASSQDPSFGDPYEQYF; V gene: TRBV14; J gene: TRBJ2-7; D gene: -; clone size: -; CDR3 length: 17
CDR3 DNA: TGTGCCAGCATCACGGGCGCCTACGAGCAGTACTTC; CDR3 protein: CASITGAYEQYF; V gene: TRBV6-5; J gene: TRBJ2-7; D gene: -; clone size: few; CDR3 length: 12
CDR3 DNA: TGTGCCAGCAGTTTTGGGGGACAGGAGAATCAGCCCCAGCATTTT; CDR3 protein: CASSFGGQENQPQHF; V gene: TRBV27; J gene: TRBJ1-5; D gene: TRBD1; clone size: few; CDR3 length: 15
CDR3 DNA: TGCAGCGTTGCACGAACTTTTCCGACTACTTACAATGAGCAGTTCTTC; CDR3 protein: CSVARTFPTTYNEQFF; V gene: TRBV29-1; J gene: TRBJ2-1; D gene: -; clone size: many; CDR3 length: 16
CDR3 DNA: TGCGCCAGCAGCCAAGCAGCCGTGGGGACCCAGTACTTC; CDR3 protein: CASSQAAVGTQYF; V gene: TRBV4-3; J gene: TRBJ2-5; D gene: -; clone size: -; CDR3 length: 13
CDR3 DNA: TGCAGTGCTAGAGAAGGCGAGCGGGATGGGTACGAGCAGTACTTC; CDR3 protein: CSAREGERDGYEQYF; V gene: TRBV20-1; J gene: TRBJ2-7; D gene: TRBD2; clone size: -; CDR3 length: 15
CDR3 DNA: TGTGCCAGCAGCTCGCGGGACTTACAAGAGACCCAGTACTTC; CDR3 protein: CASSSRDLQETQYF; V gene: TRBV7-9; J gene: TRBJ2-5; D gene: -; clone size: few; CDR3 length: 14
CDR3 DNA: TGCGACAGCAGCTTTACTAGCGGGACTCTCATGGGGGAGCAGTACTTC; CDR3 protein: CDSSFTSGTLMGEQYF; V gene: TRBV5-1; J gene: TRBJ2-7; D gene: TRBD2; clone size: -; CDR3 length: 16
CDR3 DNA: TGTGCCAGCAGTTTATGGGGGGGCTACGAGCAGTACTTC; CDR3 protein: CASSLWGGYEQYF; V gene: TRBV27; J gene: TRBJ2-7; D gene: TRBD2; clone size: -; CDR3 length: 13
CDR3 DNA: TGCGCCAGCAGCCAAGGAAGGTACAGGTCCTACAATGAGCAGTTCTTC; CDR3 protein: CASSQGRYRSYNEQFF; V gene: TRBV4-3; J gene: TRBJ2-1; D gene: -; clone size: few; CDR3 length: 16
CDR3 DNA: TGTGCCAGTAGCCTAGCGACAGATACGCAGCATTTT; CDR3 protein: CASSLATDTQHF; V gene: TRBV19; J gene: TRBJ1-5; D gene: -; clone size: -; CDR3 length: 12